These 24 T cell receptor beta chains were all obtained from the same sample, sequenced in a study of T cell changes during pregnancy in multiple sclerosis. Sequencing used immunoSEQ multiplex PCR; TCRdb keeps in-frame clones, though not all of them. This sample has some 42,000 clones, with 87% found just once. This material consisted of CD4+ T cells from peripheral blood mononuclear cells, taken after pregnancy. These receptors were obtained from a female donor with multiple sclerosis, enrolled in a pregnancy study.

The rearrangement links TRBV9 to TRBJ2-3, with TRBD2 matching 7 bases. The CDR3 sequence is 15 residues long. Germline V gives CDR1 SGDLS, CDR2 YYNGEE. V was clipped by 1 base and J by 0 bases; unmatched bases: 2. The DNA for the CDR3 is TGTGCCAGCAGCGTAATCGGGGGGAGCACAGATACGCAGTATTTT. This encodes CASSVIGGSTDTQYF.

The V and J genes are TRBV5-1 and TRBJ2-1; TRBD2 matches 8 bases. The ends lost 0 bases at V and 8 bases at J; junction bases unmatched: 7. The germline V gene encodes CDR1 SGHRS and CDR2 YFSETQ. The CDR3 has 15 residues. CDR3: CASSLEGSGGDEQFF. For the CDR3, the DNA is TGCGCCAGCAGCTTGGAGGGTTCGGGGGGGGATGAGCAGTTCTTC.

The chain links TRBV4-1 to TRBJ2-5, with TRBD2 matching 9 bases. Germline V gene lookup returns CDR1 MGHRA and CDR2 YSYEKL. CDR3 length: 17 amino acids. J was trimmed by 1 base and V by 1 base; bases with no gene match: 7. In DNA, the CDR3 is TGCGCCAGCAGCCAAGGAAGCACTAGCGGGTTCCAAGAGACCCAGTACTTC. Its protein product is CASSQGSTSGFQETQYF.

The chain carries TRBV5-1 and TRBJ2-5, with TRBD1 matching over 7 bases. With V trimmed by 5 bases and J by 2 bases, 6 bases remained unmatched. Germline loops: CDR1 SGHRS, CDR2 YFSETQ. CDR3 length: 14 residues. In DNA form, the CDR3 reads TGCGCCAGCAGTCTGACAGGGTGGCAAGAGACCCAGTACTTC. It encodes CASSLTGWQETQYF.

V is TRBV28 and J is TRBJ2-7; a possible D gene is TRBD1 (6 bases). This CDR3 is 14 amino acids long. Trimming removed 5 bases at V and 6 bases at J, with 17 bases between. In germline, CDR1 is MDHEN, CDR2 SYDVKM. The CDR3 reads CASSPRQTGIEQYF. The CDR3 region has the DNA TGTGCCAGCAGTCCCCGACAGACAGGTATCGAGCAGTACTTC.

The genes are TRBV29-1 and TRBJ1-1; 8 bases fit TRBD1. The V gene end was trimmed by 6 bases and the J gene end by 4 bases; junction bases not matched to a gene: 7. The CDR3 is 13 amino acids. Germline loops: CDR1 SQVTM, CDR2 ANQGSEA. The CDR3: CSVGQGEGTEAFF. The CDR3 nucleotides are TGCAGCGTAGGACAGGGAGAGGGCACTGAAGCTTTCTTT.

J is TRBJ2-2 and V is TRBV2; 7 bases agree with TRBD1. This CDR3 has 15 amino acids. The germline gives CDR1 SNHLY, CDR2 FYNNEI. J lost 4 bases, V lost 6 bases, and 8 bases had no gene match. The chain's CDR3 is CASRVTGSGTGELFF. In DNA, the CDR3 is TGTGCCAGCAGGGTGACAGGGTCGGGCACCGGGGAGCTGTTTTTT.

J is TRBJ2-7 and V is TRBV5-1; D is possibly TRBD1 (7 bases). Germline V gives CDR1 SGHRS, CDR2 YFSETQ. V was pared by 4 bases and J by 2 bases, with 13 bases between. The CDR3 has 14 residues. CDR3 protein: CASSPDRRAYEQYF. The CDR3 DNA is TGCGCCAGCAGCCCGGACAGGAGGGCCTACGAGCAGTACTTC.

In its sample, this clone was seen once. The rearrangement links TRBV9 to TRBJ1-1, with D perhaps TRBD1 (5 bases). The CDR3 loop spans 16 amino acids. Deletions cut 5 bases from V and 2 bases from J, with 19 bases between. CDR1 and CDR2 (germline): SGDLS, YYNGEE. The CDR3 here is CASSESPTVSNTEAFF. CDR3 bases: TGTGCCAGCAGTGAATCTCCGACAGTCTCTAACACTGAAGCTTTCTTT.

CDR3 region: CASSQDLDGENTEAFF. The CDR3 DNA sequence: TGTGCCAGCAGCCAAGATCTAGACGGGGAGAACACTGAAGCTTTCTTT. The chain carries TRBV4-2 and TRBJ1-1, with D hard to call. V was pared by 0 bases and J by 1 base, with 12 bases between. The CDR3 sequence is 16 residues long. Germline-derived CDR1 and CDR2 are LGHNA and YNFKEQ.

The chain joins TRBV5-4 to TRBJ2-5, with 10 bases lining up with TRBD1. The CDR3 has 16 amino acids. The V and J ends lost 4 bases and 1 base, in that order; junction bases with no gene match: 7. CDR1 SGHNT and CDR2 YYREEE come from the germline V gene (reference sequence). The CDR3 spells CASSDTGTGAQETQYF. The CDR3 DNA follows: TGTGCCAGCAGCGACACCGGGACAGGGGCCCAAGAGACCCAGTACTTC.

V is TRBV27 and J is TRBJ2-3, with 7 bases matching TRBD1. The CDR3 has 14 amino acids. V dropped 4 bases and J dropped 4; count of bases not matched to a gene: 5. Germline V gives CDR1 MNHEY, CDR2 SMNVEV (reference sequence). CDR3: CASSSYRGSDTQYF. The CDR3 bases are TGTGCCAGCAGTTCATACAGGGGATCAGATACGCAGTATTTT.

The CDR3 DNA follows: TGTGCCAGCAGCGTCGGGGGGCCTTACAATGAGCAGTTCTTC. This gives the protein CASSVGGPYNEQFF. The rearrangement links TRBV9 to TRBJ2-1; maybe TRBD2 (7 bases). The V end lost 2 bases, the J end lost 4 bases, and 10 bases lay between the germline ends. Germline V gene data show CDR1 as SGDLS and CDR2 as YYNGEE. The CDR3 loop spans 14 amino acids.

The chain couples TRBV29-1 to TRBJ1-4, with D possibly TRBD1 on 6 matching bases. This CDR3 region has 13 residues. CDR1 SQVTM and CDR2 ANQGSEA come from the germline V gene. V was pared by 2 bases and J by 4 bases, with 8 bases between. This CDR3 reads CSVEQGHNEKLFF. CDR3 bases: TGCAGCGTTGAACAGGGGCATAATGAAAAACTGTTTTTT.

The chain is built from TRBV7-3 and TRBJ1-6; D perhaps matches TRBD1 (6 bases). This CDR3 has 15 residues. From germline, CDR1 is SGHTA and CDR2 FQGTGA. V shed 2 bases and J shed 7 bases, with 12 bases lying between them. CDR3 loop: CASSLAGQGNSPLHF. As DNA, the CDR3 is TGTGCCAGCAGCTTAGCTGGGCAGGGGAATTCACCCCTCCACTTT.

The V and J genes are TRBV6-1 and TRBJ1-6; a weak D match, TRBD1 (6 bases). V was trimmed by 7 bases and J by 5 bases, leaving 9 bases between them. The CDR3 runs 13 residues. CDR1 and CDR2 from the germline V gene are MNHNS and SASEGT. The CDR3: CASMGTNNSPLHF. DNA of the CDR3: TGTGCCAGCATGGGGACAAATAATTCACCCCTCCACTTT.

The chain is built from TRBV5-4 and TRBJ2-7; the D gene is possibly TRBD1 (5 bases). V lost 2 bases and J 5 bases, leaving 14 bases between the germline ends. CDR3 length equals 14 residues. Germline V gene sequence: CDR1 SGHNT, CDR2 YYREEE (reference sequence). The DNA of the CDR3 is TGTGCCAGCAGCTTAGGGCAGGTAGGGGACGAGCAGTACTTC. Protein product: CASSLGQVGDEQYF.

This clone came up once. The CDR3 here is CASSRGGGTSNYGYTF. The CDR3 DNA reads TGTGCCAGCAGCCGAGGGGGGGGGACGAGTAACTATGGCTACACCTTC. The chain employs TRBV6-6 and TRBJ1-2; tentatively, D is TRBD1 (6 bases). CDR1 and CDR2 (germline): MNHNY, SVGAGI (reference sequence). The V end lost 6 bases, the J end lost 1 base, and 18 bases lay between the germline ends. CDR3 length: 16 amino acids.

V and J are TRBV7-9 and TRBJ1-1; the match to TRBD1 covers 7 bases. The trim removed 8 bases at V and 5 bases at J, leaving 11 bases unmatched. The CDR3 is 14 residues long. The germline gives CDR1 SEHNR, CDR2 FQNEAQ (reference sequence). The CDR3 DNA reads TGTGCCAGCGGCCAGAGGGGGCCTGGGACTGAAGCTTTCTTT. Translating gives CASGQRGPGTEAFF. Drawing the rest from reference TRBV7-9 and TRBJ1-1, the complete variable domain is DTGVSQNPRHKITKRGQNVTFRCDPISEHNRLYWYRQTLGQGPEFLTYFQNEAQLEKSRLLSDRFSAERPKGSFSTLEIQRTEQGDSAMYLCASGQRGPGTEAFFGQGTRLTVV.

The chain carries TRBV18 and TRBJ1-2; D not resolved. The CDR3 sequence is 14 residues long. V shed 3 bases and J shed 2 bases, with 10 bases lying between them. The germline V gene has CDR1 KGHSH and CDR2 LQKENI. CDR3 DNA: TGTGCCAGCTCACCGACTCCCACCAACTATGGCTACACCTTC. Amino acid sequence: CASSPTPTNYGYTF.

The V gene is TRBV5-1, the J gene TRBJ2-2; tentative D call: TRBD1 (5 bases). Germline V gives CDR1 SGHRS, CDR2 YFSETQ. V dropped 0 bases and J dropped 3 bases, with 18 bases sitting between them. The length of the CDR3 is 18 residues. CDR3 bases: TGCGCCAGCAGCTTGGCCATACTAACCTTACAGGACACCGGGGAGCTGTTTTTT. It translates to CASSLAILTLQDTGELFF.

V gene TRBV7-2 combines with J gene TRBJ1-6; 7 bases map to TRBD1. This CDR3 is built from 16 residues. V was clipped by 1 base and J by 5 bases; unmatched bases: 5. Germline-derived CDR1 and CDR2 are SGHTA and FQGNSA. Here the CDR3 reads CASSLVSGQNNSPLHF. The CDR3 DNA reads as TGTGCCAGCAGCTTAGTTTCGGGACAGAATAATTCACCCCTCCACTTT.

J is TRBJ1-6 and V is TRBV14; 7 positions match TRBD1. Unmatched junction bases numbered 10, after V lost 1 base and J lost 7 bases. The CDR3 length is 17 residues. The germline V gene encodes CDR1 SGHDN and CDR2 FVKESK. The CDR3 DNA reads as TGTGCCAGCAGCCAAGCCGTATCGTCGGGACAGAATTCACCCCTCCACTTT. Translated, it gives CASSQAVSSGQNSPLHF.

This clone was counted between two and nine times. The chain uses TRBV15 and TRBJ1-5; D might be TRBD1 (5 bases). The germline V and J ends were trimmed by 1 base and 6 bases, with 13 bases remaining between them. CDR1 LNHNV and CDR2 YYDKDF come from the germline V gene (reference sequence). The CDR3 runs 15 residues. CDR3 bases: TGTGCCACCAGCAGAGCAGGGAGGGAGGGTCAGCCCCAGCATTTT. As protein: CATSRAGREGQPQHF. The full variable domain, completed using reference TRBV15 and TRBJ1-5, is DAMVIQNPRYQVTQFGKPVTLSCSQTLNHNVMYWYQQKSSQAPKLLFHYYDKDFNNEADTPDNFQSRRPNTSFCFLDIRSPGLGDTAMYLCATSRAGREGQPQHFGDGTRLSIL.